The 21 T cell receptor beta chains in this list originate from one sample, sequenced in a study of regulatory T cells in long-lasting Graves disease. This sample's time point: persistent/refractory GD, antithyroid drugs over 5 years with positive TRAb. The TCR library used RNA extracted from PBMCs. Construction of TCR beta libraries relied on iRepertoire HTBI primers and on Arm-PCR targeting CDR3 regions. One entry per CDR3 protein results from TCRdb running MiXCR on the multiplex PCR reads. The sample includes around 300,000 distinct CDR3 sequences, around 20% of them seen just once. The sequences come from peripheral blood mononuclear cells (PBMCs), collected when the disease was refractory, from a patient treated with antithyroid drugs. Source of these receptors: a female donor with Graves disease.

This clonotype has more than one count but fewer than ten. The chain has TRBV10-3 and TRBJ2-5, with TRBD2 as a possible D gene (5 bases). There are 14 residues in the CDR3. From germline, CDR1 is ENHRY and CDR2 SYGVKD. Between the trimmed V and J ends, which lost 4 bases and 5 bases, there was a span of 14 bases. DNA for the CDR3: TGTGCCATCAGTGGTCAGCGGCTCGGGGAGACCCAGTACTTC. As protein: CAISGQRLGETQYF.

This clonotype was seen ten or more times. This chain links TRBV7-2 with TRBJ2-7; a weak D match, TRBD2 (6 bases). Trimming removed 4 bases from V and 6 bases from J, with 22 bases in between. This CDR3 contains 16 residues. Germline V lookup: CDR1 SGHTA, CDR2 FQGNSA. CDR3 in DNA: TGTGCCAGCAGCTCCCCTTTCGGAGGGCCCGCCGCCGAGCAGTACTTC. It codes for CASSSPFGGPAAEQYF.

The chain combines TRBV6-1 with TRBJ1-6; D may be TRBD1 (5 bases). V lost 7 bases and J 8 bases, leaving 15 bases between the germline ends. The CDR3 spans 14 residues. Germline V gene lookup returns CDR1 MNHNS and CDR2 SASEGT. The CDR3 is CASTKGVLHSPLHF. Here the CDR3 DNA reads TGTGCCAGCACAAAAGGGGTTTTACATTCACCCCTCCACTTT.

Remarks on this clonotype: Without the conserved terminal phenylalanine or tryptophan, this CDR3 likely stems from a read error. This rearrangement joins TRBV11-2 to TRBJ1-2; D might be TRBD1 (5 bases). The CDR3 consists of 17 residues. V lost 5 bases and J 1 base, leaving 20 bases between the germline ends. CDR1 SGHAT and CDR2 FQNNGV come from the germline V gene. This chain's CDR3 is CASSPPGRLAYNYGYTL. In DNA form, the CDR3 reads TGTGCCAGCAGCCCACCGGGACGGCTAGCTTATAACTATGGCTACACCCTC.

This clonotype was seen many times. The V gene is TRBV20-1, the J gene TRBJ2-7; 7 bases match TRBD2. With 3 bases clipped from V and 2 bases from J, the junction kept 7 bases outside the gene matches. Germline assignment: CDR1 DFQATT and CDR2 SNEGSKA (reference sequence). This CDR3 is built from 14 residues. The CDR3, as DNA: TGCAGTGCTAGGGGACCCCTAGCGGCCTACGAGCAGTACTTC. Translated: CSARGPLAAYEQYF.

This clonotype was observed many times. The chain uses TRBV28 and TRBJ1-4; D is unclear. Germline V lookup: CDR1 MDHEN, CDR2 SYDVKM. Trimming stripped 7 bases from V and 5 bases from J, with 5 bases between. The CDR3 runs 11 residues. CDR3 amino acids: CASTRNEKLFF. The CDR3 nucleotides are TGTGCCAGCACTAGGAATGAAAAACTGTTTTTT.

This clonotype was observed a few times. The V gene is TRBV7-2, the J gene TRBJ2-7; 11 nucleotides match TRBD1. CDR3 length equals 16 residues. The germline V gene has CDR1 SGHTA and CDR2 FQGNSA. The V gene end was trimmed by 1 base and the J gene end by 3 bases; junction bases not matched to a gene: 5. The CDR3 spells CASSLGPGQGGYEQYF. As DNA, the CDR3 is TGTGCCAGCAGCTTAGGGCCGGGACAGGGGGGCTACGAGCAGTACTTC. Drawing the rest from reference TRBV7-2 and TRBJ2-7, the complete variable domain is GAGVSQSPSNKVTEKGKDVELRCDPISGHTALYWYRQSLGQGLEFLIYFQGNSAPDKSGLPSDRFSAERTGGSVSTLTIQRTQQEDSAVYLCASSLGPGQGGYEQYFGPGTRLTVT.

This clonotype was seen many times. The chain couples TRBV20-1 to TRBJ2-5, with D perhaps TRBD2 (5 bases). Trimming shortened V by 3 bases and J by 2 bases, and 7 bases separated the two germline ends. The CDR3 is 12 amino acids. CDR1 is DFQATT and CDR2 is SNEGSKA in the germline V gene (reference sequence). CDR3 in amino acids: CSASGGQETQYF. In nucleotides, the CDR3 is TGCAGTGCTAGCGGAGGACAAGAGACCCAGTACTTC.

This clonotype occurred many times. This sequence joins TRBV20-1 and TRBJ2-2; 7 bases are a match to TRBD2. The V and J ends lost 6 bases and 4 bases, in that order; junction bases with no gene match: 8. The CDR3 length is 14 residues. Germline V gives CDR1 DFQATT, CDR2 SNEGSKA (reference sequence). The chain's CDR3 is CSARSGTTTGELFF. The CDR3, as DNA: TGCAGTGCGAGGTCCGGGACTACCACCGGGGAGCTGTTTTTT.

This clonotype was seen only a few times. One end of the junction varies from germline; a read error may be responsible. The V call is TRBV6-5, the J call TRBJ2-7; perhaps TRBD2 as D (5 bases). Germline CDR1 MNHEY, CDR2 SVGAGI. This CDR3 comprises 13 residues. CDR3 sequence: CASNYFATGEQYF. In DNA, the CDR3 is TGTGCCAGCAATTACTTCGCTACGGGGGAGCAGTACTTC.

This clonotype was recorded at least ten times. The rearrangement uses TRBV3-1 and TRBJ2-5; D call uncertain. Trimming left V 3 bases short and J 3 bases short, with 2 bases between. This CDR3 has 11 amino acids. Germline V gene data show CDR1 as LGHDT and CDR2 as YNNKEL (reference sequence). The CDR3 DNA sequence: TGTGCCAGCAGCCAGGAAGAGACCCAGTACTTC. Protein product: CASSQEETQYF.

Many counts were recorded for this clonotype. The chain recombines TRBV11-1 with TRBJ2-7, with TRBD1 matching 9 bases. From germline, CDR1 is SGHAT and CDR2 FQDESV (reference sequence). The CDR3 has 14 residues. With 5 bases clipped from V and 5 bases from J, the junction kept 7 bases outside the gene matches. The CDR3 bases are TGTGCCAGCAGCCCTTGGGACAGGGTAGACGAGCAGTACTTC. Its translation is CASSPWDRVDEQYF. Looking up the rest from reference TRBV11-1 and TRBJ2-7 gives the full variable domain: EAEVAQSPRYKITEKSQAVAFWCDPISGHATLYWYRQILGQGPELLVQFQDESVVDDSQLPKDRFSAERLKGVDSTLKIQPAELGDSAMYLCASSPWDRVDEQYFGPGTRLTVT.

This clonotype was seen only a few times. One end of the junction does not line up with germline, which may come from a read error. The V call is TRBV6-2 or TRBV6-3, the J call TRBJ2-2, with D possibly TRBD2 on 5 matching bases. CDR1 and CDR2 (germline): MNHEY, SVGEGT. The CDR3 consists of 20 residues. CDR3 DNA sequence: TGTGCCAGCAGTTACTCGGTCAGAGACATTTGGTCTAGGTACACCGGGGAGCTGCTTTTT. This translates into CASSYSVRDIWSRYTGELLF.

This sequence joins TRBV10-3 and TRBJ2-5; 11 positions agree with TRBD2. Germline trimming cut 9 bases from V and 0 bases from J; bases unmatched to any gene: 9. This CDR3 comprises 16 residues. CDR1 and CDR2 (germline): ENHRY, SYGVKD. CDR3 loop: CAIHGTSGLYQETQYF. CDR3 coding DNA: TGTGCCATTCACGGGACTAGCGGATTGTACCAAGAGACCCAGTACTTC.

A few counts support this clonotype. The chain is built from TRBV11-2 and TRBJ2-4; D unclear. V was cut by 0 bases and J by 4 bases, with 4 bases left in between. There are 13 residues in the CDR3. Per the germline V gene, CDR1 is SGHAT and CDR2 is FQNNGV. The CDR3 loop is CASSLEAKNIQYF. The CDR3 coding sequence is TGTGCCAGCAGCTTAGAGGCGAAAAACATTCAGTACTTC.

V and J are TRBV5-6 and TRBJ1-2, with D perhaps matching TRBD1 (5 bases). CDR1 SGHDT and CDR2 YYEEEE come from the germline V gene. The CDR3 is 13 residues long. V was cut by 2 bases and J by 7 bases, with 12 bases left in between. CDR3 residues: CASSFRRAGGYTF. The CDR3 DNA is TGTGCCAGCAGCTTCCGCAGGGCCGGTGGCTACACCTTC.

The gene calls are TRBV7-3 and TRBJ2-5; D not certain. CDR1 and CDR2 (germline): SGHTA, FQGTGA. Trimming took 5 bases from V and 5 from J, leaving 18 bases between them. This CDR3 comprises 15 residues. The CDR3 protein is CASSLLPVSTETQYF. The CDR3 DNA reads TGTGCCAGCAGCCTCCTTCCAGTTTCGACGGAGACCCAGTACTTC.

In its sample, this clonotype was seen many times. This CDR3 is CASSLAQGTISSYEQYF. The CDR3 nucleotides are TGTGCCAGCAGCTTAGCCCAGGGGACCATCAGCTCCTACGAGCAGTACTTC. J is TRBJ2-7 and V is TRBV7-6; a possible D gene is TRBD1 (6 bases). Trimming shortened V by 0 bases and J by 0 bases, and 15 bases separated the two germline ends. The germline CDR1 and CDR2 sequences are SGHVS and FNYEAQ. The CDR3 loop spans 17 amino acids.

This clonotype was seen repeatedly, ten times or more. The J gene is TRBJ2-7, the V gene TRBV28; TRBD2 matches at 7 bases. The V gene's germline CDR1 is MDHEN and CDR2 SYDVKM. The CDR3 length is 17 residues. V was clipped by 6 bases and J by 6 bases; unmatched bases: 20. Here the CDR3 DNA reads TGTGCCAGCAGGCCCCTGGGCGGGAGAATGAACTACGGCGAGCAGTACTTC. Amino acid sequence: CASRPLGGRMNYGEQYF.

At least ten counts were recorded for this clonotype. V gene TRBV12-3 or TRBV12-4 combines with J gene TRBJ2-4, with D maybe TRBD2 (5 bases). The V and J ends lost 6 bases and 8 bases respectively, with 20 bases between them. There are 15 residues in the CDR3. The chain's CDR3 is CASSNVGGRRDIQYF. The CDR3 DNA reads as TGTGCCAGCAGCAACGTGGGTGGGAGACGAGACATTCAGTACTTC.

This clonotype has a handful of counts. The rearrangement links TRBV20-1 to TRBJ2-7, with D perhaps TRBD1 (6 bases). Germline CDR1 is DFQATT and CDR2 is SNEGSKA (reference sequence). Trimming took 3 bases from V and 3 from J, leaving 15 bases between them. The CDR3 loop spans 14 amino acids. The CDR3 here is CSASQDSRHYEQYF. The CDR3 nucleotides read TGCAGTGCTAGTCAGGACAGCCGACACTACGAGCAGTACTTC.